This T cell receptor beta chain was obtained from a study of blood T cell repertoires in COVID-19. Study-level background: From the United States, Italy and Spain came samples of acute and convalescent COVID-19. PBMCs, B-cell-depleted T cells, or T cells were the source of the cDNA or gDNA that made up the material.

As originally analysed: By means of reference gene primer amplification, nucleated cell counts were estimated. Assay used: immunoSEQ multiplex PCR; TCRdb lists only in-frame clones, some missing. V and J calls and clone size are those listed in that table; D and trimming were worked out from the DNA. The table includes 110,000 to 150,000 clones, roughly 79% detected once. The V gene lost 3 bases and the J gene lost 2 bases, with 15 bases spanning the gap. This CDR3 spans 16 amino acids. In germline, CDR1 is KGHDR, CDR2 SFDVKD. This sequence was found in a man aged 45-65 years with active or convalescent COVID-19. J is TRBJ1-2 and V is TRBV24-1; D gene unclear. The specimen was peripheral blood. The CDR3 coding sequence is TGTGCCACCAGTGATCCTAGCCGCGCAGCCAACTATGGCTACACCTTC. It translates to CATSDPSRAANYGYTF.